The sequence of this T cell receptor (beta chain) was determined in a study of brain T cells in children with intractable seizures. Findings and limits, study-wide: Only CDR3 sequence similarity suggested viral specificity, without known HCMV serostatus.

Documented time point: blood from clinic visit 5 months post-surgery; TSC patient then seizure free. The sequenced cases were selected for having the highest brain T cell transcript signatures. From germline, CDR1 is MDHEN and CDR2 SYDVKM. The CDR3 is 13 amino acids. Between the trimmed V and J ends, which lost 5 bases and 0 bases, there was a span of 7 bases. This clone was detected once. The target antigen is unknown. This table comes from immunoSEQ multiplex PCR, and its TCRdb copy is limited to in-frame clones, with some not included. The table lists around 340,000 clones, 93% of them singletons. The chain has TRBV28 and TRBJ1-1; the D is unclear. The sample was peripheral blood, taken 4 to 6 months after surgery. The clonotype comes from a boy in the first two years of life with tuberous sclerosis and intractable seizures. The CDR3 reads CASSVGLNTEAFF. The CDR3 DNA is TGTGCCAGCAGTGTTGGTTTGAACACTGAAGCTTTCTTT.